This is a list of T cell receptor beta chains from one sample in a study of blood T cell repertoires in COVID-19. The data were produced by immunoSEQ multiplex PCR, yet TCRdb's version contains in-frame clones alone and is incomplete. The data contain about 240,000 clones, about four fifths of them singletons. Sequencing input: peripheral blood. The receptor source for this set is a woman older than 75 with COVID-19, enrolled during active disease. Each CDR3 is given with its conserved first and last residue. Each record gives: V gene, J gene, CDR3 length, clone size, CDR3 protein. Clone size is shown for a subset of rows, as once, few, many or a class of expanded clone.

TRBV19	TRBJ1-6	13	NA	CATSDRANSPLHF
TRBV30	TRBJ1-1	17	NA	CAWSVPGGRGLNTEAFF
TRBV7-7	TRBJ2-7	15	NA	CASSLGAGGYYEQYF
TRBV7-2	TRBJ2-7	16	NA	CASSRSGRGRSYEQYF
TRBV4-2	TRBJ1-5	18	few	CASSLSGGGALTNQPQHF
TRBV4-3	TRBJ2-6	21	NA	CASSGGLAGGANPSGANVLTF
TRBV3-1/TRBV3-2	TRBJ1-2	15	NA	CASSQGAGAIGGYTF
TRBV6-5	TRBJ2-7	15	few	CASSRQGLGSYEQYF
TRBV7-3	TRBJ2-5	13	NA	CASSFRTGETQYF
TRBV4-2	TRBJ2-1	15	NA	CASREVDGAGNEQFF
TRBV10-2	TRBJ2-7	12	NA	CASGAGDYEQYF
TRBV24-1	TRBJ2-2	16	once	CATSVWGTANTGELFF
TRBV18	TRBJ1-6	14	few	CASSEAGRGAPLHF
TRBV10-3	TRBJ2-7	13	NA	CAISPDSAYEQYF
TRBV9	TRBJ1-2	17	NA	CASSEGTGGFYNYGYTF
TRBV5-6	TRBJ2-7	13	NA	CASSLDSPYEQYF
TRBV11-2	TRBJ2-3	13	once	CASSRAYTDTQYF
TRBV4-2	TRBJ1-1	16	NA	CASSPSGSVSHTEAFF
TRBV5-5	TRBJ2-4	15	NA	CASSLQGPAKNIQYF
TRBV6-1	TRBJ2-4	15	NA	CASSEEQGRKNIQYF
TRBV28	TRBJ1-2	13	NA	CASGPGGTYGYTF
TRBV28	TRBJ2-6	15	NA	CASSYRFSGANVLTF
TRBV24-1	TRBJ2-1	18	NA	CATSDSRRAGPSYNEQFF
TRBV6-6	TRBJ1-3	15	NA	CASSYGGDSGNTIYF
TRBV19	TRBJ2-1	15	once	CASSIGGAGGHEQFF
TRBV6-2/TRBV6-3	TRBJ2-7	16	NA	CASTPGGLESSYEQYF
TRBV11-2	TRBJ1-5	14	NA	CASSLGDRGSPQHF
TRBV28	TRBJ2-7	15	NA	CASSVSSAGSYEQYF
TRBV5-1	TRBJ2-5	14	NA	CASSSGQPPETQYF
TRBV5-4	TRBJ2-7	16	NA	CASSLGGGSRLYEQYF
TRBV5-1	TRBJ2-5	13	NA	CASSFTGQETQYF
TRBV30	TRBJ1-6	12	few	CACPGVHSPLHF
TRBV28	TRBJ1-1	16	NA	CASTPRGTGGYTEAFF
TRBV18	TRBJ1-3	12	NA	CASSSGTGEIYF
TRBV28	TRBJ1-2	15	NA	CASSFRDRAGYGYTF
TRBV28	TRBJ1-2	12	NA	CASSIISGQTTF
TRBV6-5	TRBJ1-1	13	NA	CASSSQGGTEAFF
TRBV4-3	TRBJ1-2	17	NA	CASSQDTLSQGTYGYTF
TRBV5-1	TRBJ2-7	12	NA	CASSSQSYEQYF
TRBV27	TRBJ2-7	15	NA	CASSLVGTSSYEQYF
TRBV7-2	TRBJ2-1	14	NA	CASLPTSGYNEQFF
TRBV11-2	TRBJ2-3	16	NA	CASSLGQSTSTDTQYF
TRBV7-9	TRBJ1-6	14	NA	CASSSVVEGYPLHF
TRBV28	TRBJ2-1	13	NA	CASSSSGYNEQFF
TRBV7-6	TRBJ1-4	14	NA	CASSAGTAREKLFF
TRBV6-5	TRBJ1-1	14	once	CASGSRGRGTEAFF
TRBV10-3	TRBJ2-2	15	NA	CATNPGLAATGELFF
TRBV7-8	TRBJ1-4	16	NA	CASSSGQLQRNEKLFF
TRBV28	TRBJ2-1	16	NA	CASSSPGRGGQREQFF
TRBV19	TRBJ1-3	13	NA	CASNYGGGNTIYF
TRBV9	TRBJ2-5	15	few	CASSVGAGQQETQYF
TRBV30	TRBJ2-3	12	NA	CAYGQGVDTQYF
TRBV5-5	TRBJ2-5	16	NA	CASKGRDRGYQETQYF
TRBV14	TRBJ2-5	14	NA	CASSQDQGARTQYF
TRBV4-2	TRBJ1-2	17	NA	CASSQELFQGGNYGYTF
TRBV24-1	TRBJ2-1	13	NA	CATSDGRVNEQFF
TRBV6-2/TRBV6-3	TRBJ2-7	16	NA	CASSYSGRGAEEEQYF
TRBV2	TRBJ1-5	14	once	CASSGRVGNQPQHF
TRBV6-5	TRBJ1-6	15	NA	CATPGQGISNSPLHF
TRBV3-1/TRBV3-2	TRBJ1-2	12	NA	CASSREMGAYTF